The 25 T cell receptor beta chains below were found in one sample sequenced in a study of blood T cell repertoires in COVID-19. Sequenced by immunoSEQ multiplex PCR; TCRdb stores in-frame clones only, minus some. Counted here are around 100,000 clones, approximately 80% occurring once; the ten biggest clones make up 7.5% to 10%. The specimen was peripheral blood. These TCRs come from a man between 60 and 75 years old with active or convalescent COVID-19.

The chain couples TRBV5-1 to TRBJ1-2, with D maybe TRBD1 (6 bases). V lost 0 bases to trimming and J lost 4 bases, with 13 bases between them. CDR1 and CDR2 from the germline V gene are SGHRS and YFSETQ. The CDR3 spans 15 residues. In DNA, the CDR3 is TGCGCCAGCAGCTTGGAACAGGGAAGGTTCTATGGCTACACCTTC. This sequence encodes CASSLEQGRFYGYTF.

In nucleotides, the CDR3 is TGTGCCAGCAGCTTAATGGGCCGATCGAATGAAAAACTGTTTTTT. Translated, it gives CASSLMGRSNEKLFF. V and J are TRBV7-9 and TRBJ1-4; no firm D call. The ends were cut back, 2 bases at V and 5 bases at J, with 12 bases in the middle. The CDR3 covers 15 residues. Germline CDR1 is SEHNR and CDR2 is FQNEAQ (reference sequence).

The rearrangement joins TRBV27 to TRBJ2-4; 11 bases match TRBD1. The J segment lost 7 bases and the V segment lost 2 bases, leaving 1 base of the junction unmatched. This CDR3 is built from 14 residues. Germline assignment: CDR1 MNHEY and CDR2 SMNVEV (reference sequence). The CDR3 DNA reads TGTGCCAGCAGTTTAGGGACAGGGGGGAACATTCAGTACTTC. Its translation: CASSLGTGGNIQYF.

V usage is TRBV7-8 and J usage is TRBJ2-7; 12 bases agree with TRBD2. The CDR3 is made up of 17 amino acids. J was trimmed by 2 bases and V by 5 bases; bases with no gene match: 10. Germline lookup yields CDR1 SGHVS and CDR2 FQNEAQ. Here the CDR3 reads CASSPRASGRGPYEQYF. In DNA, the CDR3 is TGTGCCAGCAGCCCCCGTGCTAGCGGGAGGGGCCCCTACGAGCAGTACTTC.

The CDR3 DNA sequence: TGTGCCAGCAGCCCCGGACTAGCGGGAGCAATCGGGGAGCTGTTTTTT. This translates into CASSPGLAGAIGELFF. This sequence joins TRBV5-4 and TRBJ2-2; 13 nucleotides align to TRBD2. The V segment lost 4 bases and the J segment 7 bases; nucleotides outside the gene matches: 7. The CDR3 runs to 16 residues. CDR1 is SGHNT, CDR2 YYREEE, per germline (reference sequence).

The rearrangement uses TRBV4-1 and TRBJ2-2, with TRBD2 identical over 9 bases. V dropped 6 bases and J dropped 3; count of bases not matched to a gene: 5. Germline lookup yields CDR1 MGHRA and CDR2 YSYEKL. The CDR3 totals 15 residues. The CDR3 here is CASRELAGHTGELFF. The CDR3 DNA follows: TGCGCCAGCAGGGAACTAGCGGGCCACACCGGGGAGCTGTTTTTT.

The chain uses TRBV11-2 and TRBJ2-2; 7 bases line up with TRBD2. Trimming took 5 bases from V and 3 from J; bases not matched to a gene: 6. CDR1 is SGHAT, CDR2 FQNNGV, per germline. The CDR3 totals 15 residues. In DNA, the CDR3 is TGTGCCAGCAGCCCCCTCCTAGCGGACACCGGGGAGCTGTTTTTT. Protein: CASSPLLADTGELFF. Together with reference TRBV11-2 and TRBJ2-2, the CDR3 gives the full variable domain: EAGVAQSPRYKIIEKRQSVAFWCNPISGHATLYWYQQILGQGPKLLIQFQNNGVVDDSQLPKDRFSAERLKGVDSTLKIQPAKLEDSAVYLCASSPLLADTGELFFGEGSRLTVL.

V usage is TRBV5-8 and J usage is TRBJ1-2; D is possibly TRBD1 (5 bases). Germline V CDR1 and CDR2: SGHTS, YDEGEE. V gave up 5 bases and J gave up 3 bases, with 14 bases separating them. This CDR3 region has 14 residues. CDR3 DNA sequence: TGTGCCAGCAGATTCGGGGGTCGAGACTATGGCTACACCTTC. Translation gives CASRFGGRDYGYTF.

The chain employs TRBV5-1 and TRBJ2-1, with D perhaps matching TRBD2 (7 bases). This CDR3 is 13 amino acids long. The V and J ends lost 2 bases and 10 bases respectively, with 13 bases between them. Germline loops: CDR1 SGHRS, CDR2 YFSETQ. CDR3 amino acids: CASSLGRGGEQFF. In DNA, the CDR3 is TGCGCCAGCAGCTTAGGTCGCGGGGGCGAGCAGTTCTTC.

This chain links TRBV5-6 with TRBJ1-2; a weak D match, TRBD1 (5 bases). V dropped 2 bases and J dropped 4 bases, with 15 bases sitting between them. Germline V gene data show CDR1 as SGHDT and CDR2 as YYEEEE. CDR3 length equals 15 residues. CDR3 residues: CASSFPPTEPYGYTF. The CDR3 nucleotides are TGTGCCAGCAGCTTTCCCCCGACAGAACCCTATGGCTACACCTTC.

This sequence joins TRBV12-3 or TRBV12-4 and TRBJ1-4; TRBD1 aligns across 7 bases. The J segment lost 12 bases and the V segment lost 8 bases, leaving 9 bases of the junction unmatched. The CDR3 sequence is 12 residues long. DNA for the CDR3: TGTGCCAGCGGGCAACGACAGGGACAACTGTTTTTT. Translation: CASGQRQGQLFF.

Only one count was recorded for this clone. The chain has TRBV6-6 and TRBJ2-6; D may be TRBD1 (6 bases). Trimming pared 6 bases from V and 0 bases from J, leaving 12 bases between. This CDR3 is built from 16 residues. The germline CDR1 and CDR2 sequences are MNHNY and SVGAGI (reference sequence). The CDR3 spells CASSPRGDSGANVLTF. DNA for the CDR3: TGTGCCAGCAGCCCCAGGGGCGACTCTGGGGCCAACGTCCTGACTTTC.

This clone came up many times. This chain links TRBV19 with TRBJ2-2; D call uncertain. V was cut by 0 bases and J by 8 bases, with 10 bases left in between. The CDR3 covers 14 residues. Germline V CDR1 and CDR2: LNHDA, SQIVND (reference sequence). The CDR3 reads CASSIDGPPGELFF. The CDR3 nucleotides read TGTGCCAGTAGTATAGATGGCCCGCCGGGGGAGCTGTTTTTT.

The CDR3 is CASSYPENRGLNTGELFF. CDR3 coding DNA: TGTGCCAGCAGTTACCCAGAGAACAGGGGCCTGAACACCGGGGAGCTGTTTTTT. The V gene is TRBV6-2 or TRBV6-3, the J gene TRBJ2-2; 7 bases agree with TRBD1. V dropped 2 bases and J dropped 1; count of bases not matched to a gene: 10. CDR3 size: 18 residues. Germline V gives CDR1 MNHEY, CDR2 SVGEGT.

CDR3 amino acids: CSATLNTEAFF. The DNA of the CDR3 is TGCAGCGCGACCCTAAACACTGAAGCTTTCTTT. The chain recombines TRBV29-1 with TRBJ1-1; D is unclear. The V and J ends lost 7 bases and 2 bases respectively, with 8 bases between them. The germline gives CDR1 SQVTM, CDR2 ANQGSEA. The CDR3 is 11 amino acids.

This rearrangement joins TRBV18 to TRBJ2-1; 8 nucleotides line up with TRBD1. After removal of 5 bases from V and 5 bases from J, the junction contained 14 bases not matched to a gene. Germline V gene sequence: CDR1 KGHSH, CDR2 LQKENI. The CDR3 is 17 residues long. The CDR3 region has the DNA TGTGCCAGCTCATCGTCAGGGGGCATGGCCTTAAACAATGAGCAGTTCTTC. It yields the protein CASSSSGGMALNNEQFF.

The genes are TRBV4-1 and TRBJ1-1; 7 positions match TRBD1. The CDR3 consists of 21 residues. Germline CDR1 and CDR2: MGHRA and YSYEKL. V was clipped by 2 bases and J by 6 bases; unmatched bases: 27. The CDR3 spells CASSQKIGTANKGASHPEAFF. As DNA, the CDR3 is TGCGCCAGCAGCCAAAAAATAGGGACAGCAAACAAAGGGGCTAGCCACCCTGAAGCTTTCTTT.

This clone was detected a few times. The chain has TRBV2 and TRBJ2-7, with TRBD1 identical over 8 bases. CDR3 length equals 14 residues. V lost 10 bases, J lost 2 bases, and 10 bases stayed unmatched. Germline assignment: CDR1 SNHLY and CDR2 FYNNEI. The chain's CDR3 is CAIADREKTYEQYV. CDR3 in DNA: TGTGCCATCGCGGACAGGGAGAAAACCTACGAGCAGTACGTC.

The chain carries TRBV30 and TRBJ1-1; D unresolved. V lost 1 base and J lost 3, with 6 bases in between. The CDR3 covers 12 residues. The germline V gene has CDR1 GTSNPN and CDR2 SVGIG (reference sequence). CDR3 residues: CAWSASDTEAFF. CDR3 DNA: TGTGCCTGGAGTGCGTCGGACACTGAAGCTTTCTTT.

The V and J genes are TRBV10-3 and TRBJ1-2; no firm D call. Trimming took off 6 bases at V and 4 bases at J, with 12 bases between the two ends. The germline V gene has CDR1 ENHRY and CDR2 SYGVKD. The CDR3 sequence is 13 residues long. This chain's CDR3 is CAIRLDSSYGYTF. As DNA, the CDR3 is TGTGCCATCAGGCTGGACTCTTCCTATGGCTACACCTTC.

This clone showed up just a few times. CDR3 DNA sequence: TGTGCCTGGGGGGCCGGGGTACTATTTGGAAACACCATATATTTT. As protein: CAWGAGVLFGNTIYF. This sequence joins TRBV30 and TRBJ1-3, with D perhaps matching TRBD1 (5 bases). The germline V gene has CDR1 GTSNPN and CDR2 SVGIG (reference sequence). The CDR3 runs to 15 residues. The V end lost 5 bases, the J end lost 3 bases, and 17 bases lay between the germline ends.

CDR3 nucleotides: TGTGCCAGCAGTAGGGCGGGAGGGCAGCCCCAGCATTTT. This gives the protein CASSRAGGQPQHF. This chain uses TRBV6-6 with TRBJ1-5; D is uncertain. Germline CDR1 MNHNY, CDR2 SVGAGI (reference sequence). Trimming removed 5 bases from V and 7 bases from J, with 12 bases in between. CDR3 length: 13 residues.

This clone was counted a single time. The chain carries TRBV7-9 and TRBJ2-2, with 8 positions matching TRBD2. Trimming cost V 9 bases and J 2 bases; bases outside gene matches: 5. Germline V gene lookup returns CDR1 SEHNR and CDR2 FQNEAQ (reference sequence). The length of the CDR3 is 14 residues. CDR3 coding DNA: TGTGCCAGTAAAACTAGCGGAAACACCGGGGAGCTGTTTTTT. The encoded protein is CASKTSGNTGELFF. Complete variable domain (other parts from reference TRBV7-9 and TRBJ2-2): DTGVSQNPRHKITKRGQNVTFRCDPISEHNRLYWYRQTLGQGPEFLTYFQNEAQLEKSRLLSDRFSAERPKGSFSTLEIQRTEQGDSAMYLCASKTSGNTGELFFGEGSRLTVL.

The V and J genes are TRBV28 and TRBJ2-4; 7 nucleotides line up with TRBD2. The CDR3 totals 14 residues. Germline trimming cut 3 bases from V and 4 bases from J; bases unmatched to any gene: 3. Germline CDR1 and CDR2: MDHEN and SYDVKM. The CDR3 region is CASSLAGLKNIQYF. CDR3 DNA: TGTGCCAGCAGTTTGGCGGGACTAAAAAACATTCAGTACTTC.

This clone appeared a single time. The chain recombines TRBV9 with TRBJ2-2; 8 positions match TRBD2. The V segment lost 4 bases and the J segment 4 bases; nucleotides outside the gene matches: 9. The CDR3 extends over 16 amino acids. Germline V gene lookup returns CDR1 SGDLS and CDR2 YYNGEE. The CDR3 is CASSLPPSGSTGELFF. CDR3 nucleotide sequence: TGTGCCAGCAGCCTACCGCCCAGCGGGAGCACCGGGGAGCTGTTTTTT.